Below, one TCR beta chain is given with its context. What it binds is unknown. This entry is derived from a study of blood T cells in healthy people across ages. General observations from the study: Reliance upon unsorted PBMCs precluded definitive naive versus antigen-experienced comparison. TCR beta diversity was tightly associated with the proportion of naive T cells.

Next came a second PCR, run for about 7 to 11 cycles, which used a sample-barcoded 5' primer along with a J-beta primer mix. No fewer than 3 million CDR3-containing paired-end reads came from each sample. TCRdb re-called the 5' RACE reads through MiXCR, storing one row per CDR3 protein. Here the sample spans approximately 800,000 distinct CDR3 sequences, 50% to 65% being singletons. The CDR3 is made up of 15 amino acids. V dropped 5 bases and J dropped 0; count of bases not matched to a gene: 4. CDR1 SGHNT and CDR2 YENEEA come from the germline V gene. Peripheral blood was drawn, approximately 10 milliliters per donor.

The origin of this receptor is a man of 80 years or more in good health. This chain uses TRBV11-3 with TRBJ2-1, with 7 bases matching TRBD2. Sequencing used blood. The CDR3 sequence: CASSPAGNSYNEQFF. CDR3 nucleotides: TGTGCCAGCAGCCCAGCGGGGAACTCCTACAATGAGCAGTTCTTC.